This T cell receptor beta chain was retrieved from a study of neoadjuvant anti-PD-1 for oral cavity cancer. Study-wide points: Treg/Th17 ratio rose with pretreatment blood and fell with post-treatment tumor TCRbeta clonality. Each response group had just a few patients in TCR analyses.

This CDR3 contains 13 residues. Germline V gene data show CDR1 as SGHTS and CDR2 as YDEGEE. The V and J ends lost 5 bases and 0 bases respectively, with 6 bases between them. In regard to this clone: No antigen is known for it.

Profiled with immunoSEQ multiplex PCR; TCRdb holds only in-frame clones, not every one. Found here are 40,000 or so clones, roughly 35% of them singletons; the top ten hold 16%. Time point given: after neoadjuvant nivolumab, at surgical resection. Sequencing used tumor tissue, obtained after nivolumab (anti-PD-1) treatment. The clonotype was recovered from a person aged 35-80 years with oral cavity squamous cell carcinoma. This chain joins TRBV5-8 and TRBJ1-5, with unresolved D. In DNA, the CDR3 is TGTGCCAGCAGACCTGATAGCAATCAGCCCCAGCATTTT. As protein: CASRPDSNQPQHF.